This is a list of T cell receptor beta chains from one sample in a study of T cell responses to AZD1222 COVID-19 vaccine. Only in-frame clones appear in the TCRdb table, and some are missing; sequencing was by immunoSEQ multiplex PCR. The sample contains over 100,000 clones, about four fifths of which appear only once. Sequencing was performed on peripheral blood, taken on day 0 of AZD1222 vaccination. Receptors originate from an adult in good health. Each CDR3 is given without its conserved first and last residue.

V gene: TRBV9
CDR3 protein: ASSLTGDTEAF

V gene: TRBV21-1
CDR3 protein: ASSSSKADDTNYGYT

V gene: TRBV7-9
CDR3 protein: ASSSRGSGGYT

V gene: TRBV27
CDR3 protein: ASSLRQHNSPLH

V gene: TRBV10-3
CDR3 protein: AISERQGATEAF

V gene: TRBV18
CDR3 protein: ASSPPVLAGGSSTDTQY

V gene: TRBV5-8
CDR3 protein: ASSFRQAHSY

V gene: TRBV19
CDR3 protein: ATSPGTGGPQF

V gene: TRBV11-2
CDR3 protein: ASSAGGDIQY

V gene: TRBV28
CDR3 protein: ASSITSGRTDTQY

V gene: TRBV28
CDR3 protein: ASSFTEKLF

V gene: TRBV5-4
CDR3 protein: ASSLRGGTEAF

V gene: TRBV7-9
CDR3 protein: ASSRGLGEELF

V gene: TRBV6-1
CDR3 protein: ASSDGALSQPQH

V gene: TRBV7-9
CDR3 protein: ASSLALAAGSSYNEQF

V gene: TRBV4-1
CDR3 protein: ASRVNTDGTDTQY

V gene: TRBV5-1
CDR3 protein: ASSLGGNPTDTQY

V gene: TRBV28
CDR3 protein: ASSSSTSTAKNIQY

V gene: TRBV7-9
CDR3 protein: ASSPSGGWTEAF

V gene: TRBV27
CDR3 protein: ASRPPDGNTEAF

V gene: TRBV24-1
CDR3 protein: ATSGHRGSGTGELF

V gene: TRBV6-1
CDR3 protein: ASSEALGEGNTIY

V gene: TRBV5-1
CDR3 protein: ASSLVTGLNTEAF

V gene: TRBV10-3
CDR3 protein: AISLGQTNTEAF

V gene: TRBV18
CDR3 protein: ASSPLTGADTQY

V gene: TRBV29-1
CDR3 protein: SVEDISGVRSYNEQF

V gene: TRBV9
CDR3 protein: ASTKAGTSRRMSTGELF

V gene: TRBV5-1
CDR3 protein: ASSETENSPLH

V gene: TRBV28
CDR3 protein: ASSSPFSVGQVNTEAF

V gene: TRBV7-9
CDR3 protein: ASSQDRGGFYEQY

V gene: TRBV18
CDR3 protein: ASSPDSSGNTIY

V gene: TRBV5-6
CDR3 protein: ASSQGQGGTDTQY

V gene: TRBV9
CDR3 protein: ASSVTSRGHNEQF

V gene: TRBV7-9
CDR3 protein: ASSLTFGGTGRNTEAF

V gene: TRBV6-5
CDR3 protein: ASSYLPKTPEFRFH

V gene: TRBV18
CDR3 protein: ASSPPRTGAQNTEAF

V gene: TRBV7-2
CDR3 protein: ASSRTSHKEKLF

V gene: TRBV27
CDR3 protein: ATSRRGTSYNEQF

V gene: TRBV15
CDR3 protein: ATSTGLAAGTQY

V gene: TRBV7-3
CDR3 protein: ASSLGNRGGYNEQF

V gene: TRBV7-9
CDR3 protein: ASSVGEAF

V gene: TRBV7-3
CDR3 protein: ASSFYGQGGTDTQY

V gene: TRBV4-1
CDR3 protein: ASSQDMHINQPQH

V gene: TRBV7-8
CDR3 protein: ASSLAQGAAYGYT

V gene: TRBV29-1
CDR3 protein: SVRDRRNTEAF

V gene: TRBV6-5
CDR3 protein: ASSGRQTDTQY

V gene: TRBV28
CDR3 protein: ASSNDRDEIE

V gene: TRBV7-9
CDR3 protein: ASSSTSGGFQETQY

V gene: TRBV7-6
CDR3 protein: ASSLDTGFTYEQY

V gene: TRBV28
CDR3 protein: ASSGGGTEAF

V gene: TRBV28
CDR3 protein: ASSLWGRVQNTEAF

V gene: TRBV7-2
CDR3 protein: ASSFTGFSGYT

V gene: TRBV28
CDR3 protein: ASSLPNDRGIYGYT

V gene: TRBV5-4
CDR3 protein: ASRPDTDNSGNTIY

V gene: TRBV2
CDR3 protein: ASSEVVRLSEAF

V gene: TRBV11-3
CDR3 protein: ASSLAPRGTEAF

V gene: TRBV28
CDR3 protein: ATKRGGTNEKLF

V gene: TRBV7-3
CDR3 protein: ASSRDWNTGELF

V gene: TRBV19
CDR3 protein: ASSDSIYYGYT

V gene: TRBV20-1
CDR3 protein: SVNSYGYT